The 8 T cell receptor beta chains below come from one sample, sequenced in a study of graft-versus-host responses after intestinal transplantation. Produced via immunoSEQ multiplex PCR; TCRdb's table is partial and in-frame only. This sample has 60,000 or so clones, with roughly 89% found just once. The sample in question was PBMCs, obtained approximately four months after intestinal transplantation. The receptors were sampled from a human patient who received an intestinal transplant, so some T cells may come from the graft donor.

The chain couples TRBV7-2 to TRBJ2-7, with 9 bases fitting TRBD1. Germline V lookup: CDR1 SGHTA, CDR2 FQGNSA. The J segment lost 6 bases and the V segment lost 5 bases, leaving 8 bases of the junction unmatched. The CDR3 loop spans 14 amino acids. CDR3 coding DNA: TGTGCCAGCAGCCCGGGGACAGGGCTCGGCGAGCAGTACTTC. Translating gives CASSPGTGLGEQYF.

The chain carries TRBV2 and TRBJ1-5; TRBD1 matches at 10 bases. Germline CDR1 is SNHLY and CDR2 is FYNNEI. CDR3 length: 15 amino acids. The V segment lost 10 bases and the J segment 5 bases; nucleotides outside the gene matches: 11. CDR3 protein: CATARATGGDQPQHF. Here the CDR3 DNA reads TGTGCCACCGCAAGGGCGACAGGGGGCGATCAGCCCCAGCATTTT.

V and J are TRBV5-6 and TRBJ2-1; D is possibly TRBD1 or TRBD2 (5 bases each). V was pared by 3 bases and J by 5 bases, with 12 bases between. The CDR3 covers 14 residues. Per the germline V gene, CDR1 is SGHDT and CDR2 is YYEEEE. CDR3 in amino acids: CASSWGRQNNEQFF. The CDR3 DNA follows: TGTGCCAGCAGCTGGGGACGGCAGAACAATGAGCAGTTCTTC.

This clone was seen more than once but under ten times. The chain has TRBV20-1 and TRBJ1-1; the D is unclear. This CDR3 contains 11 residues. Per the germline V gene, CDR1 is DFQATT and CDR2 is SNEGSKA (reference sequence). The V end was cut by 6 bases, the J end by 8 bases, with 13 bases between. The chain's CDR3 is CSAPGRLEAFF. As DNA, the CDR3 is TGCAGTGCACCCGGACGGCTGGAAGCTTTCTTT.

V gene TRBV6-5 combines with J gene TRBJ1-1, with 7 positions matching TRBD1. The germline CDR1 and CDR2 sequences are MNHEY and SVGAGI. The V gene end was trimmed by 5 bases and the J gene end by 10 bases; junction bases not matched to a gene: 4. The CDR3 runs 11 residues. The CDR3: CASSQGVGAFF. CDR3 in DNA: TGTGCCAGCAGTCAGGGGGTCGGAGCTTTCTTT.

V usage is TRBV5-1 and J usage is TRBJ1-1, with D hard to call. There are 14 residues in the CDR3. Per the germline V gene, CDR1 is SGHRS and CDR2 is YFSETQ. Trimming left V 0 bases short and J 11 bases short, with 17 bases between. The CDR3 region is CASSLAWAVGEAFF. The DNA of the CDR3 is TGCGCCAGCAGCTTGGCCTGGGCAGTTGGTGAGGCTTTCTTT.

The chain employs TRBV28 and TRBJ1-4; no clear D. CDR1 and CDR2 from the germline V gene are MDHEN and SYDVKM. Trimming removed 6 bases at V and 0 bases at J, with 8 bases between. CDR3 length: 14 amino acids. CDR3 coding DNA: TGTGCCAGCAGCCTACAGACAACTAATGAAAAACTGTTTTTT. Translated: CASSLQTTNEKLFF.

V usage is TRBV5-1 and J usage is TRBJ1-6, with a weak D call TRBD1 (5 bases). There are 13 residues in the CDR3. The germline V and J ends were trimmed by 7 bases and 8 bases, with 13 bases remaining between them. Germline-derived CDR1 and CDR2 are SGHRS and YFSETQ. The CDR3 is CASGAVPDSPLHF. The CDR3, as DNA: TGCGCCAGCGGGGCGGTTCCTGATTCACCCCTCCACTTT.